Sequencing of this T cell receptor beta chain was carried out in a study of regulatory T cells in long-lasting Graves disease. Study overall: Antithyroid drug intake by newly diagnosed Graves' patients had lasted under 3 months. Study conclusions and caveats: TRBV28, TRBJ1-2 and TRBJ2-5 emerged as the favored segments in persistent disease. TCR diversity was lower in persistent Graves' patients (versus newly diagnosed ones).

A word on this clonotype: What it binds is not known.

The time point here: newly diagnosed GD, antithyroid drugs for less than 3 months. TCR sequences were obtained from RNA taken from PBMCs. The authors drew patients from an endocrinology department in Xi'an, China. This CDR3 has 14 residues. V was cut by 3 bases and J by 7 bases, with 16 bases left in between. TCR beta libraries were built with iRepertoire HTBI primers and Arm-PCR of CDR3 regions. TCRdb reprocessed the multiplex PCR reads with MiXCR, giving one entry per CDR3 protein. The sample gives 300,000 to 400,000 distinct CDR3 sequences, roughly a sixth of which show up once; around a fifth is in the top ten.

The material was peripheral blood mononuclear cells (PBMCs), obtained at new diagnosis, from a patient treated with antithyroid drugs. The J gene is TRBJ2-7, the V gene TRBV12-3 or TRBV12-4; D call uncertain. The TCR comes from a female donor with Graves disease. The DNA for the CDR3 is TGTGCCAGCAGTTTCGGCTCCTCCCTGGGGGAGCAGTACTTC. Translated: CASSFGSSLGEQYF.